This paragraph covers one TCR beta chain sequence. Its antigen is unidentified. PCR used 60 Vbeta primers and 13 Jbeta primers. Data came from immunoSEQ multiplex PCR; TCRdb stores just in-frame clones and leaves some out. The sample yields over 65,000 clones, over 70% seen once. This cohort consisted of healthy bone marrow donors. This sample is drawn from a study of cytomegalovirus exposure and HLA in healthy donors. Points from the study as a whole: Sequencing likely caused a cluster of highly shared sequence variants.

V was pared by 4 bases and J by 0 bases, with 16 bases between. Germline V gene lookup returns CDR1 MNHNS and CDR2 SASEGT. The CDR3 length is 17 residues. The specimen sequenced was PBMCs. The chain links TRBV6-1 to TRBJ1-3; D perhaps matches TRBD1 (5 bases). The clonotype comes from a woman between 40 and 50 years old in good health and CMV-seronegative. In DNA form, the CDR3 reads TGTGCCAGCAGTGGGGGCCGGCTATTATTCTCTGGAAACACCATATATTTT. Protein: CASSGGRLLFSGNTIYF.